This TCR beta chain stems from a study of cytomegalovirus exposure and HLA in healthy donors. General study findings and limits: Later, TCR association rates were found to vary by HLA locus, highest for DRB1 and lowest for HLA-C. The study assumed roughly uniform donor sequencing depth for presence/absence analyses. The study recorded about 150 TCR beta chains that were cytomegalovirus-associated.

The length of the CDR3 is 14 residues. CDR1 and CDR2 (germline): SEHNR, FQNEAQ (reference sequence). The junction had 7 bases not matched to a gene; V was cut back by 5 bases and J by 3 bases. This clone was seen more than once but under ten times. Its specificity is unknown. Donors had nominal health at sampling but likely had unrecorded immune exposures. The PCR ran on 60 Vbeta and 13 Jbeta primers. Only in-frame clones appear in the TCRdb table, and some are missing; sequencing was by immunoSEQ multiplex PCR. The top ten clones hold about 22% of a sample with about 82,000 clones, around 70% of them seen once.

This receptor was taken from a man aged 25-45 years in good health and CMV-seropositive. V gene TRBV7-9 combines with J gene TRBJ2-7; 7 bases line up with TRBD1. Specimen: PBMCs. The CDR3 reads CASSRDRGSYEQYF. The CDR3 nucleotides are TGTGCCAGCAGCCGGGACAGAGGGAGCTACGAGCAGTACTTC.